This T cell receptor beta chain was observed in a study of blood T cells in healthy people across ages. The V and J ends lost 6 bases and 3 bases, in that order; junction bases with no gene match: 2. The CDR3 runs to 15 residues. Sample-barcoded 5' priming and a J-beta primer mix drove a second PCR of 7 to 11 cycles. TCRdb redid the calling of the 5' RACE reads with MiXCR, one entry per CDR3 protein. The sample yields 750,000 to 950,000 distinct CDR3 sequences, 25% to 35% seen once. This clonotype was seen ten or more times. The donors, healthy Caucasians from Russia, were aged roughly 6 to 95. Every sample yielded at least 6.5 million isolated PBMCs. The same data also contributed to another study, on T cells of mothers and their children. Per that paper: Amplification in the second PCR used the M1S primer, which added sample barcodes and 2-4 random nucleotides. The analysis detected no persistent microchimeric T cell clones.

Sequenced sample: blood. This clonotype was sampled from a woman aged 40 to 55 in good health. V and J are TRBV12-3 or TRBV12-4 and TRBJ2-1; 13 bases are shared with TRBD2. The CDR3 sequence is CASRTSGGIYNEQFF. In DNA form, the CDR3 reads TGTGCCAGCAGGACTAGCGGGGGGATCTACAATGAGCAGTTCTTC.